This T cell receptor beta chain was profiled in a study of T cell responses to AZD1222 COVID-19 vaccine. Findings of the study overall: Nearly half of spike-specific TCRs reportedly go after variant regions that carry no mutations. Only a handful of AZD1222 recipients, roughly 6 in all, had baseline seropositivity.

A note on this clone: Its antigen is currently unknown.

Sequencing used immunoSEQ multiplex PCR; TCRdb keeps in-frame clones, though not all of them. The sample consists of about 94,000 clones, approximately 81% of them appearing once. The CDR3 runs to 15 residues. V lost 0 bases, J lost 4 bases, and 9 bases lay in between. Germline loops: CDR1 SGHVS, CDR2 FQNEAQ. The gene calls are TRBV7-8 and TRBJ1-4; D gene ambiguous. Sequencing was performed on peripheral blood, taken 28 days after the second AZD1222 dose. This TCR came from an adult who received the AZD1222 COVID-19 vaccine. CDR3 sequence reads: CASSLARGFNEKLFF. The DNA of the CDR3 is TGTGCCAGCAGCTTAGCCCGGGGATTTAATGAAAAACTGTTTTTT.